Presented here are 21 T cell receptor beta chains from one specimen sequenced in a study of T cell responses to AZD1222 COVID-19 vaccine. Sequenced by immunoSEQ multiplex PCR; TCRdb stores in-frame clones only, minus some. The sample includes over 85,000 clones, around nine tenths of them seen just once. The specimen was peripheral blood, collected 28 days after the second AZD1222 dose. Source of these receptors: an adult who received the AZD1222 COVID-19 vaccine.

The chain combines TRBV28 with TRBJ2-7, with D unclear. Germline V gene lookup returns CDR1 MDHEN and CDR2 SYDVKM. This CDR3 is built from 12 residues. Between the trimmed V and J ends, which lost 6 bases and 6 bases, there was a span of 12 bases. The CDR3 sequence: CASRSLRLEQYF. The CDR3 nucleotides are TGTGCCAGCAGGAGCTTGCGGCTCGAGCAGTACTTC.

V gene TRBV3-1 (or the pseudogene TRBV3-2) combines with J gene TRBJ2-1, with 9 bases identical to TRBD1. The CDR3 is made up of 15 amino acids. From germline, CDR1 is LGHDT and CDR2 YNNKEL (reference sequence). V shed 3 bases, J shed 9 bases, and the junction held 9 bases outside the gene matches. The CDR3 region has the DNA TGTGCCAGCAGCCAGCAGGACAGGGGCCTCCCTGAGCAGTTCTTC. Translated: CASSQQDRGLPEQFF.

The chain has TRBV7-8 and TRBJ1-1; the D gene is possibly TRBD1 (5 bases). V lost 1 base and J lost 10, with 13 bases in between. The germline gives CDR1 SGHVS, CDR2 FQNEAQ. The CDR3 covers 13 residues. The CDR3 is CASSLDEGIGAFF. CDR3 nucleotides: TGTGCCAGCAGCTTAGACGAGGGGATTGGAGCTTTCTTT.

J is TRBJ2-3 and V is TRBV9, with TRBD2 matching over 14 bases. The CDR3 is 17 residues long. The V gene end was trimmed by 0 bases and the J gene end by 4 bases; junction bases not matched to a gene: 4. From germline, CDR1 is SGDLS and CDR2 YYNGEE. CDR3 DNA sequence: TGTGCCAGCAGCGTAGATTGGACTAGCGGGGGGTCAGATACGCAGTATTTT. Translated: CASSVDWTSGGSDTQYF.

The CDR3 DNA follows: TGTGCCAGCAGCCAAGGTGGGACAGGGCTTTTCTTC. It encodes CASSQGGTGLFF. The chain carries TRBV3-1 (or the pseudogene TRBV3-2) and TRBJ2-1; 9 bases are a match to TRBD1. CDR3 length equals 12 residues. CDR1 and CDR2 from the germline V gene are LGHDT and YNNKEL (reference sequence). J lost 16 bases, V lost 1 base, and 5 bases had no gene match.

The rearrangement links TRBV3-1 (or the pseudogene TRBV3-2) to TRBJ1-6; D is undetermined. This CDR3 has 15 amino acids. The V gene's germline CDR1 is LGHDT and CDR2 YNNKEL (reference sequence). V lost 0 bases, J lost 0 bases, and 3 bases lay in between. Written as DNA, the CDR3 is TGTGCCAGCAGCCAAGATTCCTCCTATAATTCACCCCTCCACTTT. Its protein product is CASSQDSSYNSPLHF.

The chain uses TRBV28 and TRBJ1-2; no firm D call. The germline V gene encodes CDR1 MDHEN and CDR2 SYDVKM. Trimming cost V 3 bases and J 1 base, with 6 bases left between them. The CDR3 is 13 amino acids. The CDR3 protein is CASSFPGNYGYTF. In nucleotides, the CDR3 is TGTGCCAGCAGTTTTCCGGGTAACTATGGCTACACCTTC.

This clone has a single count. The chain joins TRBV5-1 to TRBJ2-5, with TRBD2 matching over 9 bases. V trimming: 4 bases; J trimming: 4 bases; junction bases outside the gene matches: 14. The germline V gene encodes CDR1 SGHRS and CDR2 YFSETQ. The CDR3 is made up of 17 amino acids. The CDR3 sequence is CASSLTPSGVGRETQYF. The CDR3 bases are TGCGCCAGCAGCCTAACGCCTAGCGGGGTGGGTCGAGAGACCCAGTACTTC.

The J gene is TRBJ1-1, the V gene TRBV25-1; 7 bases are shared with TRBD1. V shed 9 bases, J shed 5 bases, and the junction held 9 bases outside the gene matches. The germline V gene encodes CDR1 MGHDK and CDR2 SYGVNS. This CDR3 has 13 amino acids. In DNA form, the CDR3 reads TGTGCCAGTTCCCGGGCCAGGGGGACTGAAGCTTTCTTT. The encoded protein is CASSRARGTEAFF.

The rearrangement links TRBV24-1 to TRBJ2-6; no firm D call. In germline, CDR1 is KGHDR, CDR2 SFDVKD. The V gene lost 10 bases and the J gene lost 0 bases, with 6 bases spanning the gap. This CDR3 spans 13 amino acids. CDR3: CATSNSGANVLTF. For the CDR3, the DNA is TGTGCCACGAGTAACTCTGGGGCCAACGTCCTGACTTTC.

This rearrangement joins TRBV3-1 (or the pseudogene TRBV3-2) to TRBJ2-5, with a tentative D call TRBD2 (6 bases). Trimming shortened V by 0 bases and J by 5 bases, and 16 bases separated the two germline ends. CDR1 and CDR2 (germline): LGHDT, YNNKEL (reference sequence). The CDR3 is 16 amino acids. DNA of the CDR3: TGTGCCAGCAGCCAAGAGTCGGTGGGGGGAGCGGAGACCCAGTACTTC. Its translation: CASSQESVGGAETQYF.

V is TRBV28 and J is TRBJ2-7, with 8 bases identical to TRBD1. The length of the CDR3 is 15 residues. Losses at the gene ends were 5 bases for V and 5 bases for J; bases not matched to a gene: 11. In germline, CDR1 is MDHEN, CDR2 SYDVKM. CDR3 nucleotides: TGTGCCAGCAGTACGGAGGCAGGGGGCCATCACGAGCAGTACTTC. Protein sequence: CASSTEAGGHHEQYF.

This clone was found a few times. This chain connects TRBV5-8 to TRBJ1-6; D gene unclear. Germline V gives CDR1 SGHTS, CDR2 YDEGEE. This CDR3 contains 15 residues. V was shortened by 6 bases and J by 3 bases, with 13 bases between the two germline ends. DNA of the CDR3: TGTGCCAGCACCCGGACGGATTACTATAATTCACCCCTCCACTTT. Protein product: CASTRTDYYNSPLHF.

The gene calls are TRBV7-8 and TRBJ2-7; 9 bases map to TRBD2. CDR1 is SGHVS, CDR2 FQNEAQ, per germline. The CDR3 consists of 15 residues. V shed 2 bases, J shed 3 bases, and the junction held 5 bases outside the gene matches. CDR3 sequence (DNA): TGTGCCAGCAGCTTAATTCGAGCGGGGGGCTACGAGCAGTACTTC. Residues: CASSLIRAGGYEQYF.

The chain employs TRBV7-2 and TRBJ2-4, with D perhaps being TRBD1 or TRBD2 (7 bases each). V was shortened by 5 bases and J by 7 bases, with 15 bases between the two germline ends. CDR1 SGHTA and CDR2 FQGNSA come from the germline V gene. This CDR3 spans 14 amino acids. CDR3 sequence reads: CASSQGGVPNIQYF. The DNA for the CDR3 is TGTGCCAGCAGCCAGGGGGGGGTTCCTAACATTCAGTACTTC.

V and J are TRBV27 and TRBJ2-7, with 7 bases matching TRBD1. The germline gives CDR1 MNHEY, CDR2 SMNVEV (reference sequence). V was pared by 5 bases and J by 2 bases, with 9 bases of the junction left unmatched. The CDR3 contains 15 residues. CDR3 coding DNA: TGTGCCAGCAGTCCCGAGACCGGGACAGCCTACGAGCAGTACGTC. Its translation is CASSPETGTAYEQYV.

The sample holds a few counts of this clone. CDR3 amino acids: CASSQGEGRAFF. The DNA of the CDR3 is TGCGCCAGCAGCCAAGGGGAGGGGAGAGCTTTCTTT. J is TRBJ1-1 and V is TRBV4-3, with D possibly TRBD1 on 5 matching bases. The CDR3 extends over 12 amino acids. V was shortened by 1 base and J by 10 bases, with 10 bases between the two germline ends. Germline CDR1 and CDR2: LGHNA and YSLEER.

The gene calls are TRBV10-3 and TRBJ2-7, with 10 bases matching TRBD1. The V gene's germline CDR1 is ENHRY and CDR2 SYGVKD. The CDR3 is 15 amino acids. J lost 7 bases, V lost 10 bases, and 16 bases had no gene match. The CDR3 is CATRPSGQGLGEQYV. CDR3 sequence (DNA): TGTGCCACCAGGCCCTCGGGACAGGGGTTGGGTGAGCAGTACGTC.

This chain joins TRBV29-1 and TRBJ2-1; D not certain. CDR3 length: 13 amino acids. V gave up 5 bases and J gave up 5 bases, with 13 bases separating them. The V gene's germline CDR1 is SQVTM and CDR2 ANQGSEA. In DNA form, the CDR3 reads TGCAGCGTTTCCGGACGGCTGAACAATGAGCAGTTCTTC. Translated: CSVSGRLNNEQFF.

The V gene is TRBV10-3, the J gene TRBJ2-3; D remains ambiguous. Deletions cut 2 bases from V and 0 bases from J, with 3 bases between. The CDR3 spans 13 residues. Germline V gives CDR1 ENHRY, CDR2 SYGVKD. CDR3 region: CAISEESTDTQYF. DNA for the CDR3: TGTGCCATCAGTGAGGAGAGCACAGATACGCAGTATTTT.

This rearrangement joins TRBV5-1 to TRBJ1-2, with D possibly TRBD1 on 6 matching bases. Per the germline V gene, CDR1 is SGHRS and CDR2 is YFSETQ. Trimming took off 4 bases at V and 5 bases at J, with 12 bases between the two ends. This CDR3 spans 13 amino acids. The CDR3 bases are TGCGCCAGCAGCGTCGGGGGCGGATATGGCTACACCTTC. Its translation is CASSVGGGYGYTF.